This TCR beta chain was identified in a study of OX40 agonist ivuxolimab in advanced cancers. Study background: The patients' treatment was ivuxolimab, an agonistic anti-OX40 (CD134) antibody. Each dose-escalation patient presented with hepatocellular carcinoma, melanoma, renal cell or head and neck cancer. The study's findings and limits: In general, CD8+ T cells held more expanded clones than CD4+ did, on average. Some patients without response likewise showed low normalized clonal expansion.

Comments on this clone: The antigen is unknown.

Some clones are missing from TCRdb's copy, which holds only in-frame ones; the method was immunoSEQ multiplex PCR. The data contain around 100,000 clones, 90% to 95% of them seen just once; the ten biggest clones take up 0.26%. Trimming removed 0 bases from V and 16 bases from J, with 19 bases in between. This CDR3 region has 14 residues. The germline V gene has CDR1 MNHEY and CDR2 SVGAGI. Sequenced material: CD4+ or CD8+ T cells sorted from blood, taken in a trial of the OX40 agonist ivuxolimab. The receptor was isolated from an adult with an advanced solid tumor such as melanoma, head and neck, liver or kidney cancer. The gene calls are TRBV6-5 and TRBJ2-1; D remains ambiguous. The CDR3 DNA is TGTGCCAGCAGTTACTCGTCCCTCCTAGATCCCCAATTCTTC. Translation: CASSYSSLLDPQFF.